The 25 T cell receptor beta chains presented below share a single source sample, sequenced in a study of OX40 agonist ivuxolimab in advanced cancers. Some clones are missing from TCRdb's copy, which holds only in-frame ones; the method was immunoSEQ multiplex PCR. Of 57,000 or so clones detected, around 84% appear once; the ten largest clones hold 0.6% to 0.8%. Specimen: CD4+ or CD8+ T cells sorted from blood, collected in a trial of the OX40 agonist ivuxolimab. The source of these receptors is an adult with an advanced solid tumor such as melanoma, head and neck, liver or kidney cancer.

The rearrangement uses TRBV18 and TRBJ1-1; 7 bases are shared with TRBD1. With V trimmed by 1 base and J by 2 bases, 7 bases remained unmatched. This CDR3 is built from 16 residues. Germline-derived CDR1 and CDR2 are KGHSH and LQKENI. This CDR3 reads CASSPLGTDLNTEAFF. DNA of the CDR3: TGTGCCAGCTCACCACTGGGGACAGACCTAAACACTGAAGCTTTCTTT. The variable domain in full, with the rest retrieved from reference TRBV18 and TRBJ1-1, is NAGVMQNPRHLVRRRGQEARLRCSPMKGHSHVYWYRQLPEEGLKFMVYLQKENIIDESGMPKERFSAEFPKEGPSILRIQQVVRGDSAAYFCASSPLGTDLNTEAFFGQGTRLTVV.

The CDR3 reads CASSEILAGGAETQYF. DNA of the CDR3: TGTGCCAGCAGTGAAATCCTAGCGGGGGGCGCGGAGACCCAGTACTTC. This rearrangement joins TRBV6-1 to TRBJ2-5; TRBD2 matches at 11 bases. The germline CDR1 and CDR2 sequences are MNHNS and SASEGT. V gave up 2 bases and J gave up 5 bases; unmatched junction bases: 7. CDR3 length equals 16 residues.

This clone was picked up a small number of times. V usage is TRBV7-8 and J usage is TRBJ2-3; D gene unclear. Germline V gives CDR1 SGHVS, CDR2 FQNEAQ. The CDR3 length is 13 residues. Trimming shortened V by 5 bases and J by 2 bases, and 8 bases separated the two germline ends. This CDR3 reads CASSPRFTDTQYF. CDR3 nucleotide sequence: TGTGCCAGCAGCCCGCGATTCACAGATACGCAGTATTTT.

CDR3 region: CSVERSSTDTQYF. CDR3 DNA sequence: TGCAGCGTTGAGAGGTCTAGCACAGATACGCAGTATTTT. V is TRBV29-1 and J is TRBJ2-3; no clear D. Trimming took 3 bases from V and 0 from J, leaving 7 bases between them. The CDR3 extends over 13 amino acids. CDR1 is SQVTM, CDR2 ANQGSEA, per germline.

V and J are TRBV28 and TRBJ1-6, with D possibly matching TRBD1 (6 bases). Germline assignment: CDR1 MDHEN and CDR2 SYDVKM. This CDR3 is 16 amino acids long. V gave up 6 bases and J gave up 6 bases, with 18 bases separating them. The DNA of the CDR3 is TGTGCCAGCAGCCTCCACAGGGTATTGGGTAATTCACCCCTCCACTTT. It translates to CASSLHRVLGNSPLHF.

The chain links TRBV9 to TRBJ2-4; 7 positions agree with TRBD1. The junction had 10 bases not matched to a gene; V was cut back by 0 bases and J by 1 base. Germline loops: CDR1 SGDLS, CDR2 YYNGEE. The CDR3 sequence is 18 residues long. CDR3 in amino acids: CASSVEGGRIGAKNIQYF. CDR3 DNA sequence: TGTGCCAGCAGCGTAGAAGGGGGCAGGATTGGGGCCAAAAACATTCAGTACTTC. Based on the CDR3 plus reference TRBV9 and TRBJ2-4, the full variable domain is DSGVTQTPKHLITATGQRVTLRCSPRSGDLSVYWYQQSLDQGLQFLIQYYNGEERAKGNILERFSAQQFPDLHSELNLSSLELGDSALYFCASSVEGGRIGAKNIQYFGAGTRLSVL.

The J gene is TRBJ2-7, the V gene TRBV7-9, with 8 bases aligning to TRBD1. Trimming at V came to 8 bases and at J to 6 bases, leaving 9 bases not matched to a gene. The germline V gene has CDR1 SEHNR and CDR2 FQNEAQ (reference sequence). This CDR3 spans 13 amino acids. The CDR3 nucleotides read TGTGCCAGCGAGTCAGGGGGCGCGGGCGAGCAGTACTTC. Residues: CASESGGAGEQYF.

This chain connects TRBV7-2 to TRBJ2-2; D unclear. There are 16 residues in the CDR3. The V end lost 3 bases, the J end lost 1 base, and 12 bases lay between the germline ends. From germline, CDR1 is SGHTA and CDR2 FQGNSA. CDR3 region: CASSFFLSGNTGELFF. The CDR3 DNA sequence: TGTGCCAGCAGCTTTTTCTTGTCGGGGAACACCGGGGAGCTGTTTTTT.

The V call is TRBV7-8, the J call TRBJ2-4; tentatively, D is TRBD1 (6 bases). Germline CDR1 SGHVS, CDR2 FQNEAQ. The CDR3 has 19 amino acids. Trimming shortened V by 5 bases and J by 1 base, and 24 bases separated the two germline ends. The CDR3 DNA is TGTGCCAGCAGCGTACCTGGGGGCAGGGGCCCCGGGGCCAAAAACATTCAGTACTTC. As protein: CASSVPGGRGPGAKNIQYF.

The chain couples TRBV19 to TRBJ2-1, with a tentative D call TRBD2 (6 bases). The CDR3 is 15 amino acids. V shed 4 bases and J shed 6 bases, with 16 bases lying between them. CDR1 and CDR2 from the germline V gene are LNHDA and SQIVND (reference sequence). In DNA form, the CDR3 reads TGTGCCAGTAGTAGCTTAGCGGACCAGAGCAATGAGCAGTTCTTC. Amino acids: CASSSLADQSNEQFF.

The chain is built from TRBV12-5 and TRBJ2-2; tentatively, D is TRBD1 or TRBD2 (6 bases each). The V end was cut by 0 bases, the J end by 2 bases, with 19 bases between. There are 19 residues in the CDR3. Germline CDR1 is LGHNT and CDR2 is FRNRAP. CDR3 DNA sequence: TGTGCTAGTGGTTTGGTATGGGGGCGGGACCCTGCAAACACCGGGGAGCTGTTTTTT. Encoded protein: CASGLVWGRDPANTGELFF.

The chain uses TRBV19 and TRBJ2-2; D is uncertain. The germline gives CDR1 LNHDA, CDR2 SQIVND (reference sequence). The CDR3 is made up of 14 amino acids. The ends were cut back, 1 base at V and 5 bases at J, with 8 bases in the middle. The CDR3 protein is CASSIVRSTGELFF. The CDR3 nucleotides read TGTGCCAGTAGTATAGTGCGATCTACCGGGGAGCTGTTTTTT.

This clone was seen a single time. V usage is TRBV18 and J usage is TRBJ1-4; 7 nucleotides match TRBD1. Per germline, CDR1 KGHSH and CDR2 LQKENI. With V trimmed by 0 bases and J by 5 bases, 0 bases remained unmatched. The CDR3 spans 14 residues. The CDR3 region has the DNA TGTGCCAGCTCACCACCGGGACAGAATGAAAAACTGTTTTTT. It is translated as CASSPPGQNEKLFF.

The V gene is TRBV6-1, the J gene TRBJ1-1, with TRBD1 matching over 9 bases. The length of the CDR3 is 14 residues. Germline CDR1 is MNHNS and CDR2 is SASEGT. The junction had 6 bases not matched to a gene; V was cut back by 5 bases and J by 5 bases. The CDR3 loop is CASSLRDRDTEAFF. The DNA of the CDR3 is TGTGCCAGCAGTTTAAGGGACAGGGATACTGAAGCTTTCTTT.

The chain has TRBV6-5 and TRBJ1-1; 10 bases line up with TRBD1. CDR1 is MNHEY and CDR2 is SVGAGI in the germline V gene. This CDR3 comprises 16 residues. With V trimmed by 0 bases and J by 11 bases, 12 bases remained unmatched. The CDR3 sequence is CASSYSPGTGVVAAFF. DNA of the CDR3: TGTGCCAGCAGTTACTCTCCGGGGACAGGGGTGGTCGCGGCTTTCTTT.

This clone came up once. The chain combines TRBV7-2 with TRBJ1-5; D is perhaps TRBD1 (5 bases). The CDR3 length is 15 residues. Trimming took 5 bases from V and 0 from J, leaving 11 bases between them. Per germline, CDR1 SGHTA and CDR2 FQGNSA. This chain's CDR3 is CASSDRPYSNQPQHF. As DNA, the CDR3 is TGTGCCAGCAGCGACAGACCGTATAGCAATCAGCCCCAGCATTTT.

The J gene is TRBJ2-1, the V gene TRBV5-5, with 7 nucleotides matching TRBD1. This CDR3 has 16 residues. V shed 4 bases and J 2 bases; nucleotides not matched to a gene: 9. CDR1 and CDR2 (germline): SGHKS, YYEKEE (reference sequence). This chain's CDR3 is CASSGGGTEAYNEQFF. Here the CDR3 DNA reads TGTGCCAGCAGCGGGGGTGGGACAGAGGCCTACAATGAGCAGTTCTTC.

The CDR3, as DNA: TGTGCCTGGAGTGTACAGGGTCATCAGCCCCAGCATTTT. As protein: CAWSVQGHQPQHF. The chain recombines TRBV30 with TRBJ1-5; tentative D call: TRBD1 (6 bases). The CDR3 covers 13 residues. Trimming shortened V by 0 bases and J by 5 bases, and 8 bases separated the two germline ends. Germline CDR1 GTSNPN, CDR2 SVGIG (reference sequence).

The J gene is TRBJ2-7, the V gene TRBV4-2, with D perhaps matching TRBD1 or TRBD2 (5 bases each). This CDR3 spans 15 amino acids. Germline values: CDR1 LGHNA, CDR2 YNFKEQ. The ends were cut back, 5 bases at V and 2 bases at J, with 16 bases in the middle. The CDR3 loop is CASSGLGVAAYEQYF. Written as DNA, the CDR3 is TGTGCCAGCAGCGGACTGGGGGTGGCAGCCTACGAGCAGTACTTC.

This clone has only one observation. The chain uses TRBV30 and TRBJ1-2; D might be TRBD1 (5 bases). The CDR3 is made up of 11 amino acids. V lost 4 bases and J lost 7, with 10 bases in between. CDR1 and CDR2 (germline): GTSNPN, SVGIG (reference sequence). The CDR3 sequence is CAWKRDGGYTF. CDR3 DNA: TGTGCCTGGAAGAGGGACGGTGGCTACACCTTC.

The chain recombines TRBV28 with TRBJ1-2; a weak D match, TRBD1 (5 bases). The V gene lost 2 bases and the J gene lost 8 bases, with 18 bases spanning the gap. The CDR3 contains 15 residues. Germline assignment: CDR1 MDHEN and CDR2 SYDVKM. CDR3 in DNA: TGTGCCAGCAGTTTACCCCCCCCGGTATCAGGGGGCTACACCTTC. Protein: CASSLPPPVSGGYTF.

CDR3: CASSYSYDRAGNTIYF. The DNA for the CDR3 is TGTGCCAGCAGTTACTCCTACGACAGGGCGGGAAACACCATATATTTT. The rearrangement links TRBV6-5 to TRBJ1-3; 7 positions agree with TRBD1. From germline, CDR1 is MNHEY and CDR2 SVGAGI. J gave up 4 bases and V 0 bases, and 6 bases lay outside the gene matches. The CDR3 spans 16 residues.

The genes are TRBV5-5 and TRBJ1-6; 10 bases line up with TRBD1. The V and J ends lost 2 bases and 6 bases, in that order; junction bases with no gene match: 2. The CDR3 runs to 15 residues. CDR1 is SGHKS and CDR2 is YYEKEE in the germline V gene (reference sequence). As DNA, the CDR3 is TGTGCCAGCAGCTTATGGGACAGGGGTAATTCACCCCTCCACTTT. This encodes CASSLWDRGNSPLHF.

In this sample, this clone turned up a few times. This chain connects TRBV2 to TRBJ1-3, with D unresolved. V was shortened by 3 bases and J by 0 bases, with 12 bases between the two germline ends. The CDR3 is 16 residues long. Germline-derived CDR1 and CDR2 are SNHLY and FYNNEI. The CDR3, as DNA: TGTGCCAGCAGTGAGGACTGGTCGAACTCTGGAAACACCATATATTTT. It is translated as CASSEDWSNSGNTIYF.

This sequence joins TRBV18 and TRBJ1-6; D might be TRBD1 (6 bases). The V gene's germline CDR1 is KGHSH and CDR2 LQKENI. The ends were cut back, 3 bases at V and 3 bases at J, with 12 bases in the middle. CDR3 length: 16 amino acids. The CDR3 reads CASSPLGASYNSPLHF. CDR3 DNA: TGTGCCAGCTCACCGTTGGGGGCAAGCTATAATTCACCCCTCCACTTT. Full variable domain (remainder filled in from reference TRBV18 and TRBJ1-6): NAGVMQNPRHLVRRRGQEARLRCSPMKGHSHVYWYRQLPEEGLKFMVYLQKENIIDESGMPKERFSAEFPKEGPSILRIQQVVRGDSAAYFCASSPLGASYNSPLHFGNGTRLTVT.